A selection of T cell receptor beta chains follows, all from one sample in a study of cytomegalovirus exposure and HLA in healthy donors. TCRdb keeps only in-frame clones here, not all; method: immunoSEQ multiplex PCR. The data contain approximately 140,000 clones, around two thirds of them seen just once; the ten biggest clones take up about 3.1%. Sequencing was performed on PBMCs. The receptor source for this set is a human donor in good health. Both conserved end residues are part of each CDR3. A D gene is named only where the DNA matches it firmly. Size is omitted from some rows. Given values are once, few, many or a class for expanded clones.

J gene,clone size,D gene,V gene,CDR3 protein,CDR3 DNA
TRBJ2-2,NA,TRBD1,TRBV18,CASSPFGTGGNTGELFF,TGTGCCAGCTCACCATTCGGGACAGGTGGGAACACCGGGGAGCTGTTTTTT
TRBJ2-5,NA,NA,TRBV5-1,CASSLALQETQYF,TGCGCCAGCAGCTTGGCCCTTCAAGAGACCCAGTACTTC
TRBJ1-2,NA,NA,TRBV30,CAWSVGGAWGYTF,TGTGCCTGGAGTGTCGGGGGGGCGTGGGGCTACACCTTC
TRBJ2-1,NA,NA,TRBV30,CAWRGRGRMNEQFF,TGTGCCTGGAGGGGCAGGGGGAGGATGAATGAGCAGTTCTTC
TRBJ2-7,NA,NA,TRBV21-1,CASTFWAWWDF,TGTGCCAGCACCTTCTGGGCCTGGTGGGACTTC
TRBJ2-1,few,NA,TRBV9,CASSVGGWGGQVLNEQFF,TGTGCCAGCAGCGTAGGGGGTTGGGGGGGCCAGGTTCTCAATGAGCAGTTCTTC
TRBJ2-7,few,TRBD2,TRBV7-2,CASSLGRGRGTSYEQYF,TGTGCCAGCAGCTTAGGTCGGGGGAGGGGAACCTCCTACGAGCAGTACTTC
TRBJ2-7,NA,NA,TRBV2,CASSVQGYEQYF,TGTGCCAGCAGTGTCCAGGGCTACGAGCAGTACTTC
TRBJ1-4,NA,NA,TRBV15,CATSTSKEGNEKLFF,TGTGCCACCAGCACAAGCAAGGAGGGAAATGAAAAACTGTTTTTT
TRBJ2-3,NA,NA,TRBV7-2,CASATSTDTQYF,TGTGCCAGCGCCACTAGCACAGATACGCAGTATTTT
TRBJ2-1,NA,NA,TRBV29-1,CSVDPGHEQFF,TGCAGCGTGGACCCGGGACACGAGCAGTTCTTC
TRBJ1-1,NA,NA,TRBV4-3,CASSQVLGLNTEAFF,TGCGCCAGCAGCCAAGTTCTGGGGCTCAACACTGAAGCTTTCTTT
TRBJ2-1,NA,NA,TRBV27,CASSLRATVRTHNEQFF,TGTGCCAGCAGTTTACGGGCCACGGTCCGGACACACAATGAGCAGTTCTTC